These T cell receptor beta chains were read from a single sample in a study of CD8 T cells in ankylosing spondylitis. Using its own MiXCR run on the 5' RACE reads, TCRdb lists one record per CDR3 protein. The table shows approximately 500,000 distinct CDR3 sequences, with more than 9.5% occurring only once. Sequenced: blood, either unsorted or a sorted T cell fraction (not recorded which). All receptors derive from a male donor with ankylosing spondylitis. Each CDR3 is given with its conserved first and last residue. The order of the fields is J gene, D gene, clone size, V gene, CDR3 DNA, CDR3 protein. D genes are given only for firm matches. For some rows the clone size is stated as once, few or many, or as a class when expanded; others skip it.

J gene: TRBJ1-2
D gene: NA
clone size: few
V gene: TRBV11-2
CDR3 DNA: TGTGCCAGCGGGGCCTTTGGCTACACCTTC
CDR3 protein: CASGAFGYTF

J gene: TRBJ2-1
D gene: TRBD2
clone size: NA
V gene: TRBV11-2
CDR3 DNA: TGTGCCAGCAGCCGGACTAGCTACAATGAGCAGTTCTTC
CDR3 protein: CASSRTSYNEQFF

J gene: TRBJ2-5
D gene: NA
clone size: few
V gene: TRBV7-2
CDR3 DNA: TGTGCCAGCAGCTTAAAAGGGGCCCAAGAGACCCAGTACTTC
CDR3 protein: CASSLKGAQETQYF

J gene: TRBJ2-5
D gene: NA
clone size: many
V gene: TRBV12-3/TRBV12-4
CDR3 DNA: TGTGCCACCTCCTCGGGAGAGACCCAGTACTTC
CDR3 protein: CATSSGETQYF

J gene: TRBJ2-1
D gene: TRBD2
clone size: NA
V gene: TRBV20-1
CDR3 DNA: TGCAGTGCTATTCCTCGAGCGGGAGGCCTCTACAATGAGCAGTTCTTC
CDR3 protein: CSAIPRAGGLYNEQFF

J gene: TRBJ2-1
D gene: TRBD2
clone size: NA
V gene: TRBV19
CDR3 DNA: TGTGCCAGTAGTGGATGGACGGGAGGGGGGGATGAGCAGTTCTTC
CDR3 protein: CASSGWTGGGDEQFF

J gene: TRBJ2-1
D gene: NA
clone size: few
V gene: TRBV4-1
CDR3 DNA: TGCGCCAGCAGCCAAGATGAGTTCGGACTGGGTCGCAATGAGCAGTTCTTC
CDR3 protein: CASSQDEFGLGRNEQFF

J gene: TRBJ2-1
D gene: NA
clone size: NA
V gene: TRBV28
CDR3 DNA: TGTGCCAGCAGGAGGATGGGGGGCACCTATGAGCAGTTCTTC
CDR3 protein: CASRRMGGTYEQFF

J gene: TRBJ2-5
D gene: NA
clone size: NA
V gene: TRBV5-1
CDR3 DNA: TGCGCCAGCAGCTTGCAGGGGTCGTACCAAGAGACCCAGTACTTC
CDR3 protein: CASSLQGSYQETQYF

J gene: TRBJ2-3
D gene: NA
clone size: few
V gene: TRBV29-1
CDR3 DNA: TGCAGCGTGGGATTTGGGGGGTACACAGATACGCAGTATTTT
CDR3 protein: CSVGFGGYTDTQYF

J gene: TRBJ1-5
D gene: TRBD1
clone size: many
V gene: TRBV5-1
CDR3 DNA: TGCGCCAGCAGCTTGGCGGGACAGGGGGGCCAGCCCCAGCATTTT
CDR3 protein: CASSLAGQGGQPQHF

J gene: TRBJ2-1
D gene: NA
clone size: many
V gene: TRBV5-1
CDR3 DNA: TGCGCCAGCAGCTTGGAGAGGGAGGCTTACAATGAGCAGTTCTTC
CDR3 protein: CASSLEREAYNEQFF

J gene: TRBJ1-4
D gene: TRBD1
clone size: NA
V gene: TRBV20-1
CDR3 DNA: TGCAGTGCTAGGGACCGGACAGGGGCCAGTCCTGAAAAACTGTTTTTT
CDR3 protein: CSARDRTGASPEKLFF

J gene: TRBJ2-6
D gene: NA
clone size: NA
V gene: TRBV3-1
CDR3 DNA: TGTGCCAGCAGCCCAGTAGGGTTTTCTGGGGCCAACGTCCTGACTTTC
CDR3 protein: CASSPVGFSGANVLTF

J gene: TRBJ2-7
D gene: NA
clone size: few
V gene: TRBV20-1
CDR3 DNA: TGCAGTGCCGGGACGGACTACGAGCAGTACTTC
CDR3 protein: CSAGTDYEQYF

J gene: TRBJ2-1
D gene: NA
clone size: NA
V gene: TRBV29-1
CDR3 DNA: TGCAGCCTTCCAAAAGCGGGTGAGCAGTTCTTC
CDR3 protein: CSLPKAGEQFF

J gene: TRBJ2-3
D gene: NA
clone size: many
V gene: TRBV24-1
CDR3 DNA: TGTGCCACCAGGGGAAGCACAGATACGCAGTATTTT
CDR3 protein: CATRGSTDTQYF

J gene: TRBJ2-1
D gene: NA
clone size: NA
V gene: TRBV7-9
CDR3 DNA: TGTGCCAGCAGCTTAGGGAAGGATGAGCAGTTCTTC
CDR3 protein: CASSLGKDEQFF

J gene: TRBJ1-1
D gene: NA
clone size: few
V gene: TRBV25-1
CDR3 DNA: TGTGCCAGCAGCCATGACAGCAGCTACACTGAAGCTTTCTTT
CDR3 protein: CASSHDSSYTEAFF

J gene: TRBJ1-1
D gene: NA
clone size: NA
V gene: TRBV6-2/TRBV6-3
CDR3 DNA: TGTGCCAGCACTGGACAGAAGAACACTGAAGCTTTCTTT
CDR3 protein: CASTGQKNTEAFF

J gene: TRBJ1-1
D gene: NA
clone size: NA
V gene: TRBV7-2
CDR3 DNA: TGTGCCAGCAGCCCCCTCGAGTGGGGGAACACTGAAGCTTTCTTT
CDR3 protein: CASSPLEWGNTEAFF

J gene: TRBJ1-5
D gene: NA
clone size: few
V gene: TRBV15
CDR3 DNA: TGTGCCACCAGCAGAGTTTCACAGTCCAATCAGCCCCAGCATTTT
CDR3 protein: CATSRVSQSNQPQHF

J gene: TRBJ2-1
D gene: TRBD2
clone size: NA
V gene: TRBV4-1
CDR3 DNA: TGCGCCAGCAGCCAAGGGACGGGAGGGGACAATGAGCAGTTCTTC
CDR3 protein: CASSQGTGGDNEQFF

J gene: TRBJ2-1
D gene: NA
clone size: NA
V gene: TRBV20-1
CDR3 DNA: TGCAGTGCTATTCCGTTCAATGAGCAGTTCTTC
CDR3 protein: CSAIPFNEQFF

J gene: TRBJ2-3
D gene: NA
clone size: once
V gene: TRBV25-1
CDR3 DNA: TGTGCCAGCAGTGTCTCGCGGTCTAGCACAGATACGCAGTATTTT
CDR3 protein: CASSVSRSSTDTQYF

J gene: TRBJ1-5
D gene: TRBD1
clone size: NA
V gene: TRBV2
CDR3 DNA: TGTGCCAGCAGTGATGGGCCAGGGGGCGAGGGGAAGCATTTT
CDR3 protein: CASSDGPGGEGKHF

J gene: TRBJ2-5
D gene: NA
clone size: few
V gene: TRBV25-1
CDR3 DNA: TGTGCCAGCAGTGAATATAACAGGGGAGGGGAAGAGACCCAGTACTTC
CDR3 protein: CASSEYNRGGEETQYF

J gene: TRBJ2-7
D gene: TRBD1
clone size: many
V gene: TRBV12-3/TRBV12-4
CDR3 DNA: TGTGCCAGCAGCCCCGACAGGGGGTACGAGCAGTACTTC
CDR3 protein: CASSPDRGYEQYF

J gene: TRBJ1-1
D gene: NA
clone size: few
V gene: TRBV20-1
CDR3 DNA: TGCAGCGCCCCTCCCGGGGGGCTCAGTGAAGCTTTCTTT
CDR3 protein: CSAPPGGLSEAFF

J gene: TRBJ2-1
D gene: TRBD2
clone size: NA
V gene: TRBV27
CDR3 DNA: TGTGCCAGCAGTATAAACGCGGGAGTAGAGTACAATGAGCAGTTCTTC
CDR3 protein: CASSINAGVEYNEQFF

J gene: TRBJ2-4
D gene: NA
clone size: NA
V gene: TRBV14
CDR3 DNA: TGTGCCAGCAGCCAAGATATGAAGGGAAACATTCAGTACTTC
CDR3 protein: CASSQDMKGNIQYF

J gene: TRBJ1-5
D gene: NA
clone size: NA
V gene: TRBV28
CDR3 DNA: TGTGCCAGCAGGATAGGGACATTTTATCAGCCCCAGCATTTT
CDR3 protein: CASRIGTFYQPQHF

J gene: TRBJ2-1
D gene: NA
clone size: many
V gene: TRBV24-1
CDR3 DNA: TGTGCCACCAGTCGTAGCCAGGGCTACAATGAGCAGTTCTTC
CDR3 protein: CATSRSQGYNEQFF

J gene: TRBJ1-1
D gene: NA
clone size: NA
V gene: TRBV6-4
CDR3 DNA: TGTGCCAGCAGTGTAGCGGCTGGGGCGGAAACTGAAGCTTTCTTT
CDR3 protein: CASSVAAGAETEAFF

J gene: TRBJ1-1
D gene: TRBD1
clone size: few
V gene: TRBV20-1
CDR3 DNA: TGCAGTGCTAGTCAGGGGGCGATGATGAACACTGAAGCTTTCTTT
CDR3 protein: CSASQGAMMNTEAFF

J gene: TRBJ2-3
D gene: TRBD2
clone size: NA
V gene: TRBV24-1
CDR3 DNA: TGTGCCACCAGTGCGTCCACTAGCGGGAGCCCAGATACGCAGTATTTT
CDR3 protein: CATSASTSGSPDTQYF

J gene: TRBJ1-1
D gene: NA
clone size: NA
V gene: TRBV6-1
CDR3 DNA: TGTGCCAGCAGTCCGGGAGCTGAGGGTATACGGGGAGCTTTCTTT
CDR3 protein: CASSPGAEGIRGAFF

J gene: TRBJ1-2
D gene: NA
clone size: many
V gene: TRBV12-3/TRBV12-4
CDR3 DNA: TGTGCCAGCAGGGACCTCAACTATGGCTACACCTTC
CDR3 protein: CASRDLNYGYTF

J gene: TRBJ1-2
D gene: NA
clone size: NA
V gene: TRBV7-2
CDR3 DNA: TGTGCCAGCAGCTTAGCCCCCGTCCGTGGCTACACCTTC
CDR3 protein: CASSLAPVRGYTF

J gene: TRBJ2-5
D gene: NA
clone size: few
V gene: TRBV20-1
CDR3 DNA: TGCAGTGCTAGAGGGGGCAGGGGTCTACAAGAGACCCAGTACTTC
CDR3 protein: CSARGGRGLQETQYF

J gene: TRBJ1-1
D gene: TRBD1
clone size: NA
V gene: TRBV20-1
CDR3 DNA: TGCAGTGCTAGAGTGAACAGGGGGCTATGGAACACTGAAGCTTTCTTT
CDR3 protein: CSARVNRGLWNTEAFF

J gene: TRBJ2-1
D gene: TRBD2
clone size: many
V gene: TRBV29-1
CDR3 DNA: TGCAGCTCAAGGCAGGGGGGACTAGCAGATGAGCAGTTCTTC
CDR3 protein: CSSRQGGLADEQFF

J gene: TRBJ1-4
D gene: NA
clone size: few
V gene: TRBV5-6
CDR3 DNA: TGTGCCAGCAGCCGAATGGATGAAAAACTGTTTTTT
CDR3 protein: CASSRMDEKLFF

J gene: TRBJ2-1
D gene: NA
clone size: NA
V gene: TRBV15
CDR3 DNA: TGTGCCACCAGCCGTTCAGGGGCGAGTGAGCAGTTCTTC
CDR3 protein: CATSRSGASEQFF

J gene: TRBJ1-1
D gene: NA
clone size: few
V gene: TRBV7-2
CDR3 DNA: TGTGCCAGCGCCTCCGGGTACGTGAACACTGAAGCTTTCTTT
CDR3 protein: CASASGYVNTEAFF

J gene: TRBJ1-6
D gene: NA
clone size: few
V gene: TRBV6-5
CDR3 DNA: TGTGCCAGCCTTATTGGAGGGGGACTGCTGGATTCACCCCTCCACTTT
CDR3 protein: CASLIGGGLLDSPLHF

J gene: TRBJ2-7
D gene: NA
clone size: NA
V gene: TRBV12-3/TRBV12-4
CDR3 DNA: TGTGCCAGCACCGGGGTCCCCTACGAGCAGTACTTC
CDR3 protein: CASTGVPYEQYF

J gene: TRBJ1-2
D gene: NA
clone size: NA
V gene: TRBV5-1
CDR3 DNA: TGCGCCAGCAGCTTAGGTGGCGGAGCTAACTATGGCTACACCTTC
CDR3 protein: CASSLGGGANYGYTF

J gene: TRBJ2-5
D gene: NA
clone size: NA
V gene: TRBV24-1
CDR3 DNA: TGTGCCGATACCCTAGACGGGAAAGAGACCCAGTACTTC
CDR3 protein: CADTLDGKETQYF

J gene: TRBJ2-2
D gene: NA
clone size: NA
V gene: TRBV7-2
CDR3 DNA: TGTGCCAGCAGCCAAACATACAGGGCGGTTAGCCGGGAGCTGTTTTTT
CDR3 protein: CASSQTYRAVSRELFF

J gene: TRBJ1-1
D gene: NA
clone size: few
V gene: TRBV11-2
CDR3 DNA: TGTGCCAGCAGCTTAAGGTTTGGACAGCAGAACACTGAAGCTTTCTTT
CDR3 protein: CASSLRFGQQNTEAFF

J gene: TRBJ2-6
D gene: TRBD1
clone size: many
V gene: TRBV29-1
CDR3 DNA: TGCAGCGTCTCGCTAGGGACAGCCCCCTCTTACGGGGCCAACGTCCTGACTTTC
CDR3 protein: CSVSLGTAPSYGANVLTF

J gene: TRBJ2-5
D gene: NA
clone size: NA
V gene: TRBV28
CDR3 DNA: TGTGCCAGCACACGTACAGCGAGAACGGAGACCCAGTACTTC
CDR3 protein: CASTRTARTETQYF

J gene: TRBJ2-2
D gene: NA
clone size: NA
V gene: TRBV20-1
CDR3 DNA: TGCAGTGGCCGGCGGAGGGGGCGCACCGGGGAGCTGTTTTTT
CDR3 protein: CSGRRRGRTGELFF

J gene: TRBJ1-3
D gene: NA
clone size: NA
V gene: TRBV6-2/TRBV6-3
CDR3 DNA: TGTGCCAGCAGGCGCTCACCTGGAAACACCATATATTTT
CDR3 protein: CASRRSPGNTIYF

J gene: TRBJ2-1
D gene: NA
clone size: few
V gene: TRBV19
CDR3 DNA: TGTGCCAGTAGTATTGAGTACCAGAACCGAGAGCAGTTCTTC
CDR3 protein: CASSIEYQNREQFF